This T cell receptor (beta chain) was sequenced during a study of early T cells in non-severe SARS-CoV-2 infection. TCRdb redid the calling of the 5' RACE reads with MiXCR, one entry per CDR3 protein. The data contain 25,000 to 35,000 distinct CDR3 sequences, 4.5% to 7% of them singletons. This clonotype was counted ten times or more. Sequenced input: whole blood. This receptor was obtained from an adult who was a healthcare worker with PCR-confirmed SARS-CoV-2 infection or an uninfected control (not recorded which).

In DNA form, the CDR3 reads TGTGCCAGCAGCTCAGGGACTAGCGGGAGGATTTCCCAAGAGACCCAGTACTTC. It specifies CASSSGTSGRISQETQYF. The chain is built from TRBV7-9 and TRBJ2-5, with 15 bases identical to TRBD2. Trimming took 4 bases from V and 1 from J; bases not matched to a gene: 7. CDR1 is SEHNR and CDR2 is FQNEAQ in the germline V gene (reference sequence). The CDR3 runs to 18 residues.